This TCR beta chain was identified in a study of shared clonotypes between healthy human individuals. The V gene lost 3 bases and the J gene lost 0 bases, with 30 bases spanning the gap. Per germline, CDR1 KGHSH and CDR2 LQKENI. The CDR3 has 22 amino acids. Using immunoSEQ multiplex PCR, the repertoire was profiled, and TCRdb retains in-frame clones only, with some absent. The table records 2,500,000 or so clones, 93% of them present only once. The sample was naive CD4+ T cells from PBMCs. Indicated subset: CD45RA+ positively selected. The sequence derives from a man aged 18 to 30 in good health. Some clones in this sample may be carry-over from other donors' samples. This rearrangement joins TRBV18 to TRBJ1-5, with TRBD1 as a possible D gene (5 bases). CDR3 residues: CASSPRTYRDHPTEYSNQPQHF. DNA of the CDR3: TGTGCCAGCTCACCTAGGACCTATCGGGACCATCCAACCGAATATAGCAATCAGCCCCAGCATTTT. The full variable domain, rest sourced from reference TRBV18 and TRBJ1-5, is NAGVMQNPRHLVRRRGQEARLRCSPMKGHSHVYWYRQLPEEGLKFMVYLQKENIIDESGMPKERFSAEFPKEGPSILRIQQVVRGDSAAYFCASSPRTYRDHPTEYSNQPQHFGDGTRLSIL.